These 23 T cell receptor beta chains were all obtained from the same sample, sequenced in a study of T cells after posttransplantation cyclophosphamide. Repertoires were generated with immunoSEQ multiplex PCR, while TCRdb's copy carries only in-frame clones and drops some. The table records around 26,000 clones without singletons, the ten largest covering around 4%. Material for sequencing was PBMCs. The receptors stem from a woman between 45 and 60 years old in good health, CMV-negative, and a related stem cell transplant donor.

This clone showed up many times. V and J are TRBV5-4 and TRBJ1-2; D not certain. Deletions cut 6 bases from V and 5 bases from J, with 20 bases between. CDR1 is SGHNT and CDR2 is YYREEE in the germline V gene (reference sequence). This CDR3 contains 15 residues. The CDR3 spells CASTRRSGGDYGYTF. In DNA, the CDR3 is TGTGCCAGCACGCGTCGGTCGGGAGGAGATTATGGCTACACCTTC.

This clone showed up many times. The chain is built from TRBV6-5 and TRBJ2-7; a weak D match, TRBD1 (6 bases). V shed 0 bases and J shed 1 base, with 13 bases lying between them. The CDR3 extends over 16 amino acids. Germline V CDR1 and CDR2: MNHEY, SVGAGI. CDR3 sequence reads: CASSYSSGGVSYEQYF. DNA for the CDR3: TGTGCCAGCAGTTACTCAAGTGGGGGCGTTTCCTACGAGCAGTACTTC.

This clone was observed many times. The V and J genes are TRBV29-1 and TRBJ1-4; 9 bases are shared with TRBD1. Germline V lookup: CDR1 SQVTM, CDR2 ANQGSEA. This CDR3 contains 12 residues. The trim removed 7 bases at V and 8 bases at J, leaving 5 bases unmatched. CDR3 amino acids: CSAWTGVEKLFF. DNA of the CDR3: TGCAGCGCTTGGACAGGGGTGGAAAAACTGTTTTTT.

This clone was detected many times. The V gene is TRBV29-1, the J gene TRBJ2-2, with 13 bases aligning to TRBD2. With V trimmed by 0 bases and J by 4 bases, 2 bases remained unmatched. Per germline, CDR1 SQVTM and CDR2 ANQGSEA. CDR3 length: 16 residues. DNA of the CDR3: TGCAGCGTTGAAGAAGGACTAGCGGGAGTCACCGGGGAGCTGTTTTTT. Protein product: CSVEEGLAGVTGELFF.

This clone came up many times. This rearrangement joins TRBV5-1 to TRBJ2-1; D is unresolved. The CDR3 sequence is 15 residues long. CDR1 and CDR2 (germline): SGHRS, YFSETQ. The V and J ends lost 0 bases and 0 bases respectively, with 7 bases between them. The CDR3 DNA is TGCGCCAGCAGCTTGGCCGAGGTCTCCTACAATGAGCAGTTCTTC. Translation: CASSLAEVSYNEQFF.

This clone appeared many times. This sequence joins TRBV28 and TRBJ2-7; 9 bases are shared with TRBD1. CDR3 length: 18 amino acids. The trim removed 5 bases at V and 4 bases at J, leaving 18 bases unmatched. Germline V gene lookup returns CDR1 MDHEN and CDR2 SYDVKM. Here the CDR3 DNA reads TGTGCCAGCAGTCTCCTACCTTCCCGGGACAGGGTGTCTTACGAGCAGTACTTC. This translates into CASSLLPSRDRVSYEQYF.

This clone was found many times. The gene calls are TRBV6-1 and TRBJ2-7, with a tentative D call TRBD1 (5 bases). The CDR3 loop spans 12 amino acids. CDR1 MNHNS and CDR2 SASEGT come from the germline V gene. Trimming removed 7 bases from V and 3 bases from J, with 10 bases in between. The CDR3 here is CASIRGSYEQYF. CDR3 DNA sequence: TGTGCCAGCATTAGGGGTAGCTACGAGCAGTACTTC.

In this sample, this clone turned up many times. This chain uses TRBV7-9 with TRBJ1-1; 9 bases map to TRBD1. The CDR3 is 14 residues long. Germline V CDR1 and CDR2: SEHNR, FQNEAQ (reference sequence). V dropped 5 bases and J dropped 4; count of bases not matched to a gene: 5. The CDR3 nucleotides read TGTGCCAGCAGCCCTCGGGACAGGGTCACTGAAGCTTTCTTT. Encoded protein: CASSPRDRVTEAFF.

At least ten counts were recorded for this clone. The V gene is TRBV28, the J gene TRBJ1-4, with no clear D. Trimming left V 5 bases short and J 7 bases short, with 17 bases between. CDR3 length equals 15 residues. Germline V gives CDR1 MDHEN, CDR2 SYDVKM. The CDR3 DNA is TGTGCCAGCAGTCCCATGGAGGGCGTTGGTGAAAAACTGTTTTTT. Its protein is CASSPMEGVGEKLFF.

The table lists this clone with many counts. The chain couples TRBV9 to TRBJ1-6; D perhaps matches TRBD1 (6 bases). The CDR3 sequence is 15 residues long. Trimming stripped 3 bases from V and 8 bases from J, with 15 bases between. Germline lookup yields CDR1 SGDLS and CDR2 YYNGEE. The CDR3 DNA reads TGTGCCAGCAGCGGGGACACCGGAAGGGATTCACCCCTCCACTTT. This encodes CASSGDTGRDSPLHF.

This clone was observed at least ten times. The chain carries TRBV9 and TRBJ1-3; D possibly corresponds to TRBD1 (5 bases). This CDR3 spans 13 amino acids. Germline values: CDR1 SGDLS, CDR2 YYNGEE. V was cut by 0 bases and J by 11 bases, with 12 bases left in between. The CDR3 is CASSVETVGSIYF. The CDR3 nucleotides read TGTGCCAGCAGCGTAGAGACAGTTGGGTCCATATATTTT.

This clone was picked up many times. CDR3 in amino acids: CASSYRDRLADTQYF. CDR3 sequence (DNA): TGTGCCAGCAGCTACCGGGACAGGCTTGCAGATACGCAGTATTTT. This chain uses TRBV7-6 with TRBJ2-3, with 8 bases identical to TRBD1. After removal of 4 bases from V and 4 bases from J, the junction contained 7 bases not matched to a gene. The CDR3 sequence is 15 residues long. Germline CDR1 SGHVS, CDR2 FNYEAQ.

Many counts were recorded for this clone. V and J are TRBV7-2 and TRBJ2-2; 10 nucleotides match TRBD2. This CDR3 is 19 amino acids long. With 1 base clipped from V and 0 bases from J, the junction kept 8 bases outside the gene matches. Germline V gene lookup returns CDR1 SGHTA and CDR2 FQGNSA. The CDR3 DNA reads as TGTGCCAGCAGCTTAGTGGCGATTAGCGGGGGGACGAACACCGGGGAGCTGTTTTTT. This gives the protein CASSLVAISGGTNTGELFF.

The rearrangement uses TRBV18 and TRBJ2-3; perhaps TRBD2 as D (7 bases). The CDR3 is 18 residues long. Per the germline V gene, CDR1 is KGHSH and CDR2 is LQKENI. Trimming left V 5 bases short and J 4 bases short, with 25 bases between. CDR3 in amino acids: CASSSDDARGGGADTQYF. DNA for the CDR3: TGTGCCAGCTCATCCGACGACGCTCGCGGGGGCGGGGCAGATACGCAGTATTTT.

This clone was seen many times. This chain links TRBV7-9 with TRBJ1-6; unclear D gene. This CDR3 contains 15 residues. Germline V gene data show CDR1 as SEHNR and CDR2 as FQNEAQ (reference sequence). Trimming cost V 8 bases and J 8 bases, with 19 bases left between them. CDR3 sequence reads: CASRPWEGRDSPLHF. Written as DNA, the CDR3 is TGTGCCAGCCGGCCCTGGGAGGGTCGAGATTCACCCCTCCACTTT. The whole variable domain, filled in from reference TRBV7-9 and TRBJ1-6, reads DTGVSQNPRHKITKRGQNVTFRCDPISEHNRLYWYRQTLGQGPEFLTYFQNEAQLEKSRLLSDRFSAERPKGSFSTLEIQRTEQGDSAMYLCASRPWEGRDSPLHFGNGTRLTVT.

The table lists this clone with many counts. The genes are TRBV10-3 and TRBJ1-2, with 9 bases identical to TRBD1. The CDR3 contains 15 residues. The ends lost 0 bases at V and 8 bases at J; junction bases unmatched: 7. Germline CDR1 reads ENHRY; CDR2 reads SYGVKD. The CDR3 loop reads CAISESDGQGLGYTF. CDR3 nucleotide sequence: TGTGCCATCAGTGAGTCGGACGGACAGGGGTTAGGCTACACCTTC.

This clone was found many times. The chain carries TRBV5-1 and TRBJ1-1, with D unresolved. Germline CDR1 SGHRS, CDR2 YFSETQ. The CDR3 is 15 amino acids. V lost 0 bases and J 5 bases, leaving 14 bases between the germline ends. CDR3 in amino acids: CASSLAPGRETEAFF. Here the CDR3 DNA reads TGCGCCAGCAGCTTGGCCCCAGGCCGGGAGACTGAAGCTTTCTTT.

This clone was picked up many times. The chain is built from TRBV9 and TRBJ2-3; the D gene is possibly TRBD2 (5 bases). The CDR3 sequence is 14 residues long. Germline CDR1 reads SGDLS; CDR2 reads YYNGEE. The ends were cut back, 4 bases at V and 2 bases at J, with 11 bases in the middle. This CDR3 is CASSWERNTDTQYF. The DNA of the CDR3 is TGTGCCAGCAGCTGGGAGCGGAACACAGATACGCAGTATTTT. Full variable domain (outside the CDR3, taken from reference TRBV9 and TRBJ2-3): DSGVTQTPKHLITATGQRVTLRCSPRSGDLSVYWYQQSLDQGLQFLIQYYNGEERAKGNILERFSAQQFPDLHSELNLSSLELGDSALYFCASSWERNTDTQYFGPGTRLTVL.

At least ten counts were recorded for this clone. Mismatch with germline at one junction end may stem from a read error. The CDR3 is CASSISGTGSQPQHF. CDR3 sequence (DNA): TGTGCCAGCAGTATATCCGGGACAGGCTCTCAGCCCCAGCATTTT. The rearrangement joins TRBV27 to TRBJ1-5, with 8 bases identical to TRBD1. Germline CDR1 reads MNHEY; CDR2 reads SMNVEV (reference sequence). The CDR3 runs 15 residues.

This clone was detected ten times or more. The chain uses TRBV4-1 and TRBJ2-1, with 9 bases lining up with TRBD1. Looked up from germline, CDR1 is MGHRA and CDR2 is YSYEKL. V shed 1 base, J shed 4 bases, and the junction held 2 bases outside the gene matches. The CDR3 consists of 15 residues. The CDR3 bases are TGCGCCAGCAGCCAAGGTGGGACAGGGTACAATGAGCAGTTCTTC. Protein: CASSQGGTGYNEQFF.

This clone was seen at least ten times. The CDR3 DNA reads TGTGCCAGCAGCCCAACCCCGGGACTAGCGGGCCTCTACGAGCAGTACTTC. This translates into CASSPTPGLAGLYEQYF. J is TRBJ2-7 and V is TRBV4-2; TRBD2 agrees at 12 bases. V shed 4 bases, J shed 3 bases, and the junction held 10 bases outside the gene matches. From germline, CDR1 is LGHNA and CDR2 YNFKEQ. The CDR3 runs 17 residues.

This clone has ten or more counts. The rearrangement uses TRBV11-2 and TRBJ1-1, with unresolved D. This CDR3 spans 14 amino acids. Germline assignment: CDR1 SGHAT and CDR2 FQNNGV. Deletions cut 5 bases from V and 0 bases from J, with 10 bases between. CDR3 DNA sequence: TGTGCCAGCAGCCCTGAGATGATGAACACTGAAGCTTTCTTT. Translation: CASSPEMMNTEAFF. The full variable domain, with the rest looked up from reference TRBV11-2 and TRBJ1-1, is EAGVAQSPRYKIIEKRQSVAFWCNPISGHATLYWYQQILGQGPKLLIQFQNNGVVDDSQLPKDRFSAERLKGVDSTLKIQPAKLEDSAVYLCASSPEMMNTEAFFGQGTRLTVV.

This clone was seen repeatedly, ten times or more. J is TRBJ1-5 and V is TRBV5-6; possible D gene TRBD1, 5 bases. Trimming stripped 0 bases from V and 5 bases from J, with 9 bases between. This CDR3 has 14 amino acids. The germline gives CDR1 SGHDT, CDR2 YYEEEE. The CDR3 here is CASSLGGWDQPQHF. The DNA of the CDR3 is TGTGCCAGCAGCTTGGGGGGCTGGGATCAGCCCCAGCATTTT. Combining the CDR3 with reference TRBV5-6 and TRBJ1-5 gives the whole variable domain DAGVTQSPTHLIKTRGQQVTLRCSPKSGHDTVSWYQQALGQGPQFIFQYYEEEERQRGNFPDRFSGHQFPNYSSELNVNALLLGDSALYLCASSLGGWDQPQHFGDGTRLSIL.